This TCR beta chain is from a study of blood T cell repertoires in COVID-19. On the study more broadly: From the United States, Italy and Spain came samples of acute and convalescent COVID-19. T cells, B-cell-depleted T cells, or PBMCs supplied cDNA or gDNA.

Source study methods: Estimates of nucleated cell counts were drawn from the amplification of reference gene primers. Produced via immunoSEQ multiplex PCR; TCRdb's table is partial and in-frame only. That table gives V, J and clone size, and the DNA gave D and trimming. The sample consists of 150,000 to 200,000 clones, about 88% of them appearing once. There are 13 residues in the CDR3. Trimming removed 3 bases at V and 0 bases at J, with 5 bases between. Germline CDR1 WSHSY, CDR2 SAAADI. The chain links TRBV10-2 to TRBJ1-2, with D uncertain. The source is a man in his 70s with active or convalescent COVID-19. The sample taken for sequencing was peripheral blood. CDR3: CASSDSSNYGYTF. The DNA for the CDR3 is TGCGCCAGCAGTGATAGTTCTAACTATGGCTACACCTTC.